Following are 12 T cell receptor beta chains from one sample sequenced in a study of cytomegalovirus exposure and HLA in healthy donors. The study ran its PCR with 60 Vbeta and 13 Jbeta primers. The table came from immunoSEQ multiplex PCR; TCRdb's copy has only in-frame clones and leaves some out. Altogether about 110,000 clones are present, around two thirds being singletons, with the ten largest covering 12% to 15%. Sequencing was done on a sample of PBMCs. These receptor sequences come from a woman aged 35 to 49 in good health and CMV-seropositive.

The rearrangement uses TRBV5-5 and TRBJ1-5, with a tentative D call TRBD1 (6 bases). The CDR3 length is 13 residues. CDR1 is SGHKS, CDR2 YYEKEE, per germline (reference sequence). The V gene lost 4 bases and the J gene lost 4 bases, with 9 bases spanning the gap. In DNA, the CDR3 is TGTGCCAGCAGCCAGGACAGTAATCAGCCCCAGCATTTT. Its protein product is CASSQDSNQPQHF.

This clone was detected once. The V gene is TRBV6-5, the J gene TRBJ2-7; D is undetermined. From germline, CDR1 is MNHEY and CDR2 SVGAGI. This CDR3 has 14 amino acids. V was clipped by 6 bases and J by 4 bases, with 16 bases between them. In nucleotides, the CDR3 is TGTGCCAGCAGCCCCCGACTGGCCGAATACGAGCAGTACTTC. Translation gives CASSPRLAEYEQYF.

This clone was found a few times. The V gene is TRBV13, the J gene TRBJ2-3; D is uncertain. V was clipped by 5 bases and J by 4 bases, with 19 bases between them. The CDR3 length is 16 residues. Germline values: CDR1 PRHDT, CDR2 FYEKMQ (reference sequence). CDR3 nucleotide sequence: TGTGCCAGCAGCCCCCAAATGCAAGGTGGGCCAGATACGCAGTATTTT. It encodes CASSPQMQGGPDTQYF.

The chain recombines TRBV29-1 with TRBJ2-2; TRBD1 matches 8 bases. With 8 bases clipped from V and 3 bases from J, the junction kept 8 bases outside the gene matches. The CDR3 is 14 residues long. Germline CDR1 SQVTM, CDR2 ANQGSEA. The CDR3, as DNA: TGCAGCACCCGGGACAGGACCCACACCGGGGAGCTGTTTTTT. Its translation is CSTRDRTHTGELFF.

The rearrangement uses TRBV4-1 and TRBJ2-1, with a weak D call TRBD2 (6 bases). The V end lost 0 bases, the J end lost 4 bases, and 10 bases lay between the germline ends. This CDR3 contains 15 residues. CDR1 and CDR2 (germline): MGHRA, YSYEKL. In DNA form, the CDR3 reads TGCGCCAGCAGCCAAGATTGGAGCGGGTACAATGAGCAGTTCTTC. This gives the protein CASSQDWSGYNEQFF.

V and J are TRBV9 and TRBJ1-6; 8 nucleotides line up with TRBD1. CDR1 SGDLS and CDR2 YYNGEE come from the germline V gene. Losses at the gene ends were 0 bases for V and 7 bases for J; bases not matched to a gene: 9. The CDR3 consists of 17 residues. The CDR3 here is CASSVGPQGARNSPLHF. The CDR3 DNA reads as TGTGCCAGCAGCGTAGGTCCCCAGGGGGCTCGGAATTCACCCCTCCACTTT.

The rearrangement links TRBV28 to TRBJ1-1, with D possibly matching TRBD1 (5 bases). The length of the CDR3 is 13 residues. CDR1 MDHEN and CDR2 SYDVKM come from the germline V gene. Between the trimmed V and J ends, which lost 5 bases and 4 bases, there was a span of 11 bases. CDR3 nucleotide sequence: TGTGCCAGCAGTCGGGTAGGGGTCACTGAAGCTTTCTTT. Encoded protein: CASSRVGVTEAFF.

The chain employs TRBV19 and TRBJ1-1; tentatively, D is TRBD1 (6 bases). The germline CDR1 and CDR2 sequences are LNHDA and SQIVND (reference sequence). Trimming took 3 bases from V and 0 from J, leaving 14 bases between them. This CDR3 is built from 16 residues. The CDR3 DNA reads as TGTGCCAGTAGTATGGGGGCAGGGGTGATGAACACTGAAGCTTTCTTT. Encoded protein: CASSMGAGVMNTEAFF.

V is TRBV5-8 and J is TRBJ1-4; the match to TRBD1 covers 9 bases. Germline CDR1 reads SGHTS; CDR2 reads YDEGEE. CDR3 length: 15 amino acids. Trimming took 7 bases from V and 8 from J; bases not matched to a gene: 12. Here the CDR3 DNA reads TGTGCCAGCGGAGGTTCGAGGACAGGGGTGGAAAAACTGTTTTTT. Its protein product is CASGGSRTGVEKLFF.

CDR3 in amino acids: CASSPDSGGQFF. DNA for the CDR3: TGTGCCAGCAGCCCCGACTCTGGAGGTCAGTTCTTC. The chain is built from TRBV7-9 and TRBJ2-1; a weak D match, TRBD2 (5 bases). V lost 5 bases to trimming and J lost 13 bases, with 15 bases between them. Germline CDR1 reads SEHNR; CDR2 reads FQNEAQ (reference sequence). The CDR3 runs to 12 residues.

V and J are TRBV7-2 and TRBJ2-1; 11 bases align to TRBD2. CDR3 length: 17 residues. Per germline, CDR1 SGHTA and CDR2 FQGNSA. V lost 2 bases, J lost 3 bases, and 6 bases stayed unmatched. CDR3 DNA sequence: TGTGCCAGCAGCTTACCCCGACTAGCGGGGTTCTACAATGAGCAGTTCTTC. It is translated as CASSLPRLAGFYNEQFF.

The sample holds one count of this clone. V is TRBV7-6 and J is TRBJ2-5; 11 nucleotides agree with TRBD1. Germline-derived CDR1 and CDR2 are SGHVS and FNYEAQ. This CDR3 has 17 amino acids. The V segment lost 1 base and the J segment 4 bases; nucleotides outside the gene matches: 8. In nucleotides, the CDR3 is TGTGCCAGCAGCTTAGAGGCGGGACAGGGGGTAGGAGAGACCCAGTACTTC. This codes for CASSLEAGQGVGETQYF.